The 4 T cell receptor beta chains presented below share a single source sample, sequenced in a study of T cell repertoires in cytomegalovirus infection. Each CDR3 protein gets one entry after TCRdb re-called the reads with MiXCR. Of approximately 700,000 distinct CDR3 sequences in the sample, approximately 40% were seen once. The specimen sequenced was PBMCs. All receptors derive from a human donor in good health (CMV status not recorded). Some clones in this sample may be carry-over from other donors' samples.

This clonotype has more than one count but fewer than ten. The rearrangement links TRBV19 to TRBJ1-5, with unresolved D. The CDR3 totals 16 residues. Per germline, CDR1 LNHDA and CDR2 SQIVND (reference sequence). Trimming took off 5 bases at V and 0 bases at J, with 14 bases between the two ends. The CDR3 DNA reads TGTGCCAGTAGTCCAAACCCCGAACTTAGCAATCAGCCCCAGCATTTT. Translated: CASSPNPELSNQPQHF.

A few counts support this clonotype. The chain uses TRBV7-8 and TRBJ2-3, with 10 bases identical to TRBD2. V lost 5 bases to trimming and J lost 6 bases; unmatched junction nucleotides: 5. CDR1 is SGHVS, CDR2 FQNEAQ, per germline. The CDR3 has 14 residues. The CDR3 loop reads CASSPQRGGDTQYF. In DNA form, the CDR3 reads TGTGCCAGCAGCCCTCAGCGGGGGGGGGATACGCAGTATTTT.

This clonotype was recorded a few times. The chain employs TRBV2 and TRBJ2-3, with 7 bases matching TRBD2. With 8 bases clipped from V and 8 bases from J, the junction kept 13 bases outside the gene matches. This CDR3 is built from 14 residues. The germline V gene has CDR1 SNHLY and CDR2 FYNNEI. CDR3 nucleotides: TGTGCCAGCGCAAGTCGGGAGGATGGGCGTACGCAGTATTTT. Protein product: CASASREDGRTQYF.

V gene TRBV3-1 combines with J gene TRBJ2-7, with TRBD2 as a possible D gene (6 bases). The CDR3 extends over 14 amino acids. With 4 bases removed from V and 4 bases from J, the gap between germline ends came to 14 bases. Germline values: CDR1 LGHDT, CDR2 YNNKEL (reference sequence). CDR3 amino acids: CASSRRDSYYEQYF. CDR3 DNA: TGTGCCAGCAGCCGTCGGGACTCGTATTACGAGCAGTACTTC.